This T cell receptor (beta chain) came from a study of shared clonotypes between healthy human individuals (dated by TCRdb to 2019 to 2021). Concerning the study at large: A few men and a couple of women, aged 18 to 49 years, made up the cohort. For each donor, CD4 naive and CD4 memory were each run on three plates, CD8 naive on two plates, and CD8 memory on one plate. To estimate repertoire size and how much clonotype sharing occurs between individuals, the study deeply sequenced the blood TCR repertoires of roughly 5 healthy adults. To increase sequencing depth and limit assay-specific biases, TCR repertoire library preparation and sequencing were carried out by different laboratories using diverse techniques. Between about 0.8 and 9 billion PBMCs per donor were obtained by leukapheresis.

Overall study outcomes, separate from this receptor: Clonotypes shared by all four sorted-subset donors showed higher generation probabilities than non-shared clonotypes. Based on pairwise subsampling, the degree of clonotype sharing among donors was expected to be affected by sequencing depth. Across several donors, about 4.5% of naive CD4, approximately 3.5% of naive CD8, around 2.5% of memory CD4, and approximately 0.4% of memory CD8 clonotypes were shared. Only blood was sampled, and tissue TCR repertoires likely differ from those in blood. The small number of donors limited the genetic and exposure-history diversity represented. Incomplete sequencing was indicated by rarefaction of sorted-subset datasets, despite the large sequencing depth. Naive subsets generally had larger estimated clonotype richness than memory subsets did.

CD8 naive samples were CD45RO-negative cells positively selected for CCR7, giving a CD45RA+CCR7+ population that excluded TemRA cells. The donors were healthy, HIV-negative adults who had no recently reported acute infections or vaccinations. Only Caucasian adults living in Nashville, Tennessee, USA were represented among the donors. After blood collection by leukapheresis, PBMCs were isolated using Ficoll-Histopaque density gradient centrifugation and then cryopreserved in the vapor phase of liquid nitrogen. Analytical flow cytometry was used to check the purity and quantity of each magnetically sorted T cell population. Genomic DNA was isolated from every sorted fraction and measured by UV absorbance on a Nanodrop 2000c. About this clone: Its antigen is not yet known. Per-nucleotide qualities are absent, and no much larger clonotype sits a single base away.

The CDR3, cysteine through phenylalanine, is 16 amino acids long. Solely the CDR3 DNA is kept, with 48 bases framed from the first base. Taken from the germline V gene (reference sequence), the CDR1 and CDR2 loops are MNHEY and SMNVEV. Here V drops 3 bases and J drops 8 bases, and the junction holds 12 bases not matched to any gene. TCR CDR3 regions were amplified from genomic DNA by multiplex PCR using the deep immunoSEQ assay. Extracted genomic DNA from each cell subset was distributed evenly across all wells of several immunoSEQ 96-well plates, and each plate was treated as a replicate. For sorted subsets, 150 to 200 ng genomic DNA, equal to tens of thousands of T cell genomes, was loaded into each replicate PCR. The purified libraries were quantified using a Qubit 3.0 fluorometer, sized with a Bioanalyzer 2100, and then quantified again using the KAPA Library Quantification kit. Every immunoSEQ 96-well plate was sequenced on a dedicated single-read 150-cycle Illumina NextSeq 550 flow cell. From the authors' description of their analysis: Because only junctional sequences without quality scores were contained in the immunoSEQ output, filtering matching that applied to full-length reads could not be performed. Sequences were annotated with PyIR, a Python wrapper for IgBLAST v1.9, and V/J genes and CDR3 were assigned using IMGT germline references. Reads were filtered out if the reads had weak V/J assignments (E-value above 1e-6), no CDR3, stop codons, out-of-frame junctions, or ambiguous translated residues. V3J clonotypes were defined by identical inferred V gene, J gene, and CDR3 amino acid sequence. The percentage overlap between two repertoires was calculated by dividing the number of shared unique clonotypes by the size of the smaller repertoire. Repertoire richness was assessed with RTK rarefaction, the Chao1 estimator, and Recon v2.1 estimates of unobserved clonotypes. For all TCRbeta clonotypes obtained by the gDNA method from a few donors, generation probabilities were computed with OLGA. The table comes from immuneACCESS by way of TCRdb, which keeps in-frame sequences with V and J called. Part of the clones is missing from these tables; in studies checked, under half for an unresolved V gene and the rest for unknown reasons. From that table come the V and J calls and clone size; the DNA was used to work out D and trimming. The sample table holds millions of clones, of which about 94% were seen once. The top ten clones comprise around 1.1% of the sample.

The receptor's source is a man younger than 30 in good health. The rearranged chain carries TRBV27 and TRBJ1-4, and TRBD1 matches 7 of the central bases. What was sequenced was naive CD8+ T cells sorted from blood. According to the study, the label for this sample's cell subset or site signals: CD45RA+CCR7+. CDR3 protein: CASSLGRGTGREKLFF. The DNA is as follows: TGTGCCAGCAGTTTGGGCAGGGGGACCGGGAGGGAAAAACTGTTTTTT.